The following is a T cell receptor (beta chain) sequence with its context. Profiling relied on immunoSEQ multiplex PCR, and the TCRdb table lists in-frame clones only, not all of them. Among 50,000 to 70,000 clones listed, about nine tenths were seen once. The data derive from a study of T cell changes during pregnancy in multiple sclerosis. Germline trimming cut 6 bases from V and 7 bases from J; bases unmatched to any gene: 11. Germline V gives CDR1 SGHAT, CDR2 FQNNGV. This CDR3 contains 14 residues. The sample was peripheral blood, taken in the third trimester of pregnancy. The clonotype originates from a female donor in good health, enrolled as a control in a pregnancy study. The rearrangement joins TRBV11-2 to TRBJ1-2; 7 bases map to TRBD1. CDR3 in DNA: TGTGCCAGCAGTCGCGGGGGGGACAGTGGTGGCTACACCTTC. Its protein product is CASSRGGDSGGYTF. Combining the CDR3 with reference TRBV11-2 and TRBJ1-2 gives the whole variable domain EAGVAQSPRYKIIEKRQSVAFWCNPISGHATLYWYQQILGQGPKLLIQFQNNGVVDDSQLPKDRFSAERLKGVDSTLKIQPAKLEDSAVYLCASSRGGDSGGYTFGSGTRLTVV.